The clone carrying this TCR delta chain has just a few counts. Its antigen is as yet unknown. The sample comes from a study of delta chains in infants with herpesvirus infections. Notes on the study in general: The public clonotype appeared only at the first post-infection time point.

TCR cDNA was made from PBMC RNA with gamma- and delta-chain-specific primers. TCRdb re-called clones from the RT-PCR reads via CATT. The sample shows over a thousand delta-chain clones, 30% of them seen only once. This CDR3 spans 18 amino acids. Germline-derived CDR1 and CDR2 are TSWWSYY and QGS. V was shortened by 5 bases and J by 0 bases, with 22 bases between the two germline ends. The sequence derives from a human donor who was a Ugandan infant, either HIV-exposed or HIV-unexposed (not recorded which). The chain combines TRDV1 with TRDJ1; no clear D. This material consisted of peripheral blood, taken at time point 1 of longitudinal follow-up. CDR3 in amino acids: CALGPFPRRTEYTDKLIF. CDR3 in DNA: TGTGCTCTTGGGCCCTTTCCGCGGCGTACTGAGTACACCGATAAACTCATCTTT.